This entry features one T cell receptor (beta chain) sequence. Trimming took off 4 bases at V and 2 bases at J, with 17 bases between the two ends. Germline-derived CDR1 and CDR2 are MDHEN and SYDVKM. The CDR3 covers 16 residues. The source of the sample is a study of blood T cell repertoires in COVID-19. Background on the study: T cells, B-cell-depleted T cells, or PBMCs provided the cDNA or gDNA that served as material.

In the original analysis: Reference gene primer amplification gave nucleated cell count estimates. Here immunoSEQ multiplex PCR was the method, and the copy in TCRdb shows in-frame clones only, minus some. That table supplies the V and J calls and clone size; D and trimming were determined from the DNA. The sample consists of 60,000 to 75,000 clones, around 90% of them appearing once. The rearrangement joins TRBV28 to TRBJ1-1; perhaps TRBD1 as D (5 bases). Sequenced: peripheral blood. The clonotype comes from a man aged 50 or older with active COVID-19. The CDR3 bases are TGTGCCAGCAGTTCAAAAACTCAGGGCTCAAACACTGAAGCTTTCTTT. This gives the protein CASSSKTQGSNTEAFF.